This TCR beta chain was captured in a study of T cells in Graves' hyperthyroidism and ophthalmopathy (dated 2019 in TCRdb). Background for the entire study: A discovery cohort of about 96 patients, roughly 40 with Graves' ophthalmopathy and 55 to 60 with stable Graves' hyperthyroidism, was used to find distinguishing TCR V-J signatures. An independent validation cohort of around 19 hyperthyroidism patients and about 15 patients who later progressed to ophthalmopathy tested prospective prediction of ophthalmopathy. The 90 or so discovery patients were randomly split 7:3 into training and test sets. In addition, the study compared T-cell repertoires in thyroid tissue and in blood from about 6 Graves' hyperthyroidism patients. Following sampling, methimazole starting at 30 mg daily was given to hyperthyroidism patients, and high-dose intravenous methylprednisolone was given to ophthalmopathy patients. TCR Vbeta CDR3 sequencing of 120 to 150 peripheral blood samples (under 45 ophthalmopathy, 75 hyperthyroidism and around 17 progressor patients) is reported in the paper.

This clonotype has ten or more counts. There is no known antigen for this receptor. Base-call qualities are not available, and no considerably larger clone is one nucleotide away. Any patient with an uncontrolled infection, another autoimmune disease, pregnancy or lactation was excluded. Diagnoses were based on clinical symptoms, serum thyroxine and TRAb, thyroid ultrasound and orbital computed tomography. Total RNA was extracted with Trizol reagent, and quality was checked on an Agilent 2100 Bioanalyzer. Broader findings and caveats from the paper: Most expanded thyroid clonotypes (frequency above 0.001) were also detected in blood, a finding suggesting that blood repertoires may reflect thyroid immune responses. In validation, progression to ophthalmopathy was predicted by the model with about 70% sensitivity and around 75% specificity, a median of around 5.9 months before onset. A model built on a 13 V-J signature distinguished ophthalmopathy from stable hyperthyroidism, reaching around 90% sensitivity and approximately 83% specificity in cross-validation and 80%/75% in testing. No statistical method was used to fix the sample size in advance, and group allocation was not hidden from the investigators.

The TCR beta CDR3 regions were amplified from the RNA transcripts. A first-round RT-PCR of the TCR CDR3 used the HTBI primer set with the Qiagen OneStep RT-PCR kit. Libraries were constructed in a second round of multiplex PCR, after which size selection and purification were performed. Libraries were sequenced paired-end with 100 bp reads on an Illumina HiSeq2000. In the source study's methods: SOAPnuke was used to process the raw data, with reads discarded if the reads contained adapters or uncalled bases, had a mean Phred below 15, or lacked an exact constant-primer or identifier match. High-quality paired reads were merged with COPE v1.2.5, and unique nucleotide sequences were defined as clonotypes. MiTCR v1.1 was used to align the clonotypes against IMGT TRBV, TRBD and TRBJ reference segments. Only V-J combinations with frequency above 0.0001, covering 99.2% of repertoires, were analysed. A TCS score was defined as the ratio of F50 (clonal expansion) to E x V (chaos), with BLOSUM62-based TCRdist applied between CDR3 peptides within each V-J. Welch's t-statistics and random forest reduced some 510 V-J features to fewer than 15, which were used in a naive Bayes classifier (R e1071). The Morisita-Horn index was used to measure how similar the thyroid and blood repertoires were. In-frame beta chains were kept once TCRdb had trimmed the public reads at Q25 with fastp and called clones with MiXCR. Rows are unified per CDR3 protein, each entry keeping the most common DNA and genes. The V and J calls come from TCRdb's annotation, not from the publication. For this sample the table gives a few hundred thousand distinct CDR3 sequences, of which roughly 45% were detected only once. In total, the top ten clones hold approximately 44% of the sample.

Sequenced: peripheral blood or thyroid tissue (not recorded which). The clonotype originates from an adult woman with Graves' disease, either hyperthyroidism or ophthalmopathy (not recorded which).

The sequenced DNA: TGCGCCAGCAGCGTCGACAGGGAAGAGACCCAGTACTTC. The translation is CASSVDREETQYF. The V and J genes are TRBV4-3 and TRBJ2-5; 7 middle bases align to TRBD1. From V the trimming removes 5 bases and from J it removes 3 bases, while the gene matches leave 3 bases of the junction unaccounted for. For CDR1 and CDR2, the germline V gene lists LGHNA and YSLEER. Its CDR3 holds 13 amino acids, cysteine through phenylalanine. The only DNA kept is the CDR3, 39 bases in frame from the first base.